A single sample gave rise to the 27 T cell receptor beta chains below, sequenced in a study of T cell responses to AZD1222 COVID-19 vaccine. TCRdb keeps only in-frame clones here, not all; method: immunoSEQ multiplex PCR. The sample includes more than 85,000 clones, around 80% of them seen just once. Sequencing was performed on peripheral blood, taken on day 0 of AZD1222 vaccination. These receptors all come from an adult in good health.

This clone was detected a few times. This chain uses TRBV7-9 with TRBJ2-5, with D possibly matching TRBD2 (5 bases). The CDR3 is 14 residues long. V lost 0 bases and J 3 bases, leaving 8 bases between the germline ends. CDR1 is SEHNR, CDR2 FQNEAQ, per germline (reference sequence). The chain's CDR3 is CASSLAGLEETQYF. The CDR3 DNA follows: TGTGCCAGCAGCTTAGCTGGACTCGAAGAGACCCAGTACTTC.

This sequence joins TRBV27 and TRBJ2-2; tentatively, D is TRBD1 (6 bases). V lost 5 bases and J lost 8, with 15 bases in between. This CDR3 has 14 residues. Germline V gene data show CDR1 as MNHEY and CDR2 as SMNVEV (reference sequence). CDR3 loop: CASSPTGQRGELFF. The CDR3 DNA sequence: TGTGCCAGCAGTCCAACGGGACAACGAGGGGAGCTGTTTTTT.

The rearrangement joins TRBV5-1 to TRBJ2-1; 10 bases agree with TRBD1. V trimming: 2 bases; J trimming: 5 bases; junction bases outside the gene matches: 4. Germline V lookup: CDR1 SGHRS, CDR2 YFSETQ. The CDR3 contains 15 residues. The DNA of the CDR3 is TGCGCCAGCAGCTTATCTGGGACAGGGGACAATGAGCAGTTCTTC. It yields the protein CASSLSGTGDNEQFF.

The rearrangement links TRBV19 to TRBJ1-2, with unresolved D. Germline CDR1 reads LNHDA; CDR2 reads SQIVND (reference sequence). Trimming took 0 bases from V and 4 from J, leaving 9 bases between them. This CDR3 comprises 14 residues. CDR3 coding DNA: TGTGCCAGTAGTATAGATATCAGACCCTATGGCTACACCTTC. Protein sequence: CASSIDIRPYGYTF.

The CDR3 here is CSVERGVEGYGYTF. CDR3 coding DNA: TGCAGCGTTGAAAGGGGAGTCGAGGGCTATGGCTACACCTTC. The chain joins TRBV29-1 to TRBJ1-2; TRBD1 is a possible D gene (5 bases). The CDR3 has 14 amino acids. V shed 2 bases and J shed 4 bases, with 14 bases lying between them. CDR1 and CDR2 (germline): SQVTM, ANQGSEA.

The CDR3 nucleotides read TGTGCCAGCAGCCCGGGGATCTCCTATAATTCACCCCTCCACTTT. Its translation: CASSPGISYNSPLHF. The chain couples TRBV11-2 to TRBJ1-6; the D is unclear. Trimming shortened V by 5 bases and J by 0 bases, and 8 bases separated the two germline ends. Germline CDR1 reads SGHAT; CDR2 reads FQNNGV. The CDR3 totals 15 residues.

This chain uses TRBV10-3 with TRBJ1-2; 8 positions match TRBD1. The CDR3 has 14 amino acids. After removal of 2 bases from V and 6 bases from J, the junction contained 5 bases not matched to a gene. Per the germline V gene, CDR1 is ENHRY and CDR2 is SYGVKD. The CDR3, as DNA: TGTGCCATCAGTGAGGGACAGGGTACCCATGGCTACACCTTC. This encodes CAISEGQGTHGYTF.

The chain has TRBV5-1 and TRBJ1-2, with 8 nucleotides matching TRBD1. After removal of 3 bases from V and 3 bases from J, the junction contained 4 bases not matched to a gene. The CDR3 has 14 residues. The germline V gene encodes CDR1 SGHRS and CDR2 YFSETQ. CDR3 protein: CASSSTGEDYGYTF. The CDR3 coding sequence is TGCGCCAGCAGCTCGACAGGGGAAGACTATGGCTACACCTTC. The full variable domain, its missing parts supplied by reference TRBV5-1 and TRBJ1-2, is KAGVTQTPRYLIKTRGQQVTLSCSPISGHRSVSWYQQTPGQGLQFLFEYFSETQRNKGNFPGRFSGRQFSNSRSEMNVSTLELGDSALYLCASSSTGEDYGYTFGSGTRLTVV.

This CDR3 is CASSPGQLESEQYF. CDR3 nucleotides: TGTGCCAGCAGCCCGGGACAGTTGGAATCCGAGCAGTACTTC. This chain uses TRBV9 with TRBJ2-7; TRBD1 matches at 7 bases. The V and J ends lost 4 bases and 6 bases, in that order; junction bases with no gene match: 10. The germline gives CDR1 SGDLS, CDR2 YYNGEE. The CDR3 contains 14 residues.

This chain uses TRBV12-5 with TRBJ2-7; D possibly corresponds to TRBD1 (5 bases). CDR1 is LGHNT, CDR2 FRNRAP, per germline. The V end lost 1 base, the J end lost 5 bases, and 15 bases lay between the germline ends. The CDR3 loop spans 15 amino acids. The CDR3 coding sequence is TGTGCTAGTGGTTTGGCCAGGGATGTCTCTCACGAGCAGTACTTC. This gives the protein CASGLARDVSHEQYF.

This CDR3 is CASIGTGTSKEKLFF. CDR3 bases: TGTGCCAGTATCGGGACAGGGACCTCCAAAGAAAAACTGTTTTTT. The gene calls are TRBV19 and TRBJ1-4; 9 bases are a match to TRBD1. CDR3 length: 15 amino acids. Unmatched junction bases numbered 11, after V lost 7 bases and J lost 8 bases. Germline assignment: CDR1 LNHDA and CDR2 SQIVND (reference sequence). The full variable domain, completed using reference TRBV19 and TRBJ1-4, is DGGITQSPKYLFRKEGQNVTLSCEQNLNHDAMYWYRQDPGQGLRLIYYSQIVNDFQKGDIAEGYSVSREKKESFPLTVTSAQKNPTAFYLCASIGTGTSKEKLFFGSGTQLSVL.

This clone was detected only a few times. The genes are TRBV6-5 and TRBJ1-1, with 8 bases lining up with TRBD1. After removal of 4 bases from V and 4 bases from J, the junction contained 5 bases not matched to a gene. This CDR3 is built from 14 residues. The germline gives CDR1 MNHEY, CDR2 SVGAGI. CDR3 loop: CASSSTGVGTEAFF. In DNA, the CDR3 is TGTGCCAGCAGTTCGACAGGGGTAGGCACTGAAGCTTTCTTT.

The chain is built from TRBV12-3 or TRBV12-4 and TRBJ2-2; unclear D gene. The CDR3 has 11 amino acids. Trimming cost V 7 bases and J 6 bases, with 6 bases left between them. CDR3 sequence: CASKGPGELFF. DNA of the CDR3: TGTGCCAGCAAGGGTCCCGGGGAGCTGTTTTTT.

This clone was counted only a few times. The chain couples TRBV7-2 to TRBJ2-2; D call uncertain. The CDR3 is 14 residues long. CDR1 is SGHTA and CDR2 is FQGNSA in the germline V gene. Between the trimmed V and J ends, which lost 6 bases and 3 bases, there was a span of 11 bases. The DNA for the CDR3 is TGTGCCAGCAGGCAAGGGTGGCACACCGGGGAGCTGTTTTTT. Translating gives CASRQGWHTGELFF.

This sequence joins TRBV6-2 or TRBV6-3 and TRBJ2-3; the D gene is possibly TRBD2 (7 bases). CDR3 length: 14 residues. With 5 bases removed from V and 5 bases from J, the gap between germline ends came to 14 bases. Germline V CDR1 and CDR2: MNHEY, SVGEGT. The CDR3 nucleotides read TGTGCCAGCAGTGGCGGGGGCTGGGAAGATACGCAGTATTTT. Amino acids: CASSGGGWEDTQYF.

The chain has TRBV9 and TRBJ1-6; D gene ambiguous. CDR1 is SGDLS and CDR2 is YYNGEE in the germline V gene. The CDR3 contains 14 residues. Between the trimmed V and J ends, which lost 0 bases and 7 bases, there was a span of 8 bases. The CDR3 coding sequence is TGTGCCAGCAGCGTAGACAGTGGAAATTCACCCCTCCACTTT. Amino acids: CASSVDSGNSPLHF.

The chain couples TRBV18 to TRBJ2-1; possibly TRBD2 for D (6 bases). This CDR3 spans 16 amino acids. In germline, CDR1 is KGHSH, CDR2 LQKENI. With 3 bases removed from V and 4 bases from J, the gap between germline ends came to 16 bases. CDR3 sequence (DNA): TGTGCCAGCTCACCTGCGTCCGGGAGTGCTTACAATGAGCAGTTCTTC. The encoded protein is CASSPASGSAYNEQFF.

The rearrangement uses TRBV30 and TRBJ2-3, with D maybe TRBD2 (6 bases). Trimming took off 0 bases at V and 6 bases at J, with 10 bases between the two ends. Germline V gene data show CDR1 as GTSNPN and CDR2 as SVGIG (reference sequence). The CDR3 totals 13 residues. The CDR3 reads CAWSVTGADTQYF. The CDR3, as DNA: TGTGCCTGGAGTGTAACGGGAGCCGATACGCAGTATTTT.

This chain links TRBV27 with TRBJ2-7, with 9 bases aligning to TRBD1. V trimming: 3 bases; J trimming: 6 bases; junction bases outside the gene matches: 9. This CDR3 is built from 15 residues. Germline values: CDR1 MNHEY, CDR2 SMNVEV (reference sequence). The chain's CDR3 is CASSFSTGGGGEQYF. CDR3 nucleotides: TGTGCCAGCAGTTTCTCGACAGGGGGTGGGGGCGAGCAGTACTTC.

The chain has TRBV7-2 and TRBJ1-3, with a tentative D call TRBD1 (5 bases). This CDR3 region has 14 residues. V lost 5 bases and J lost 4, with 12 bases in between. Germline CDR1 SGHTA, CDR2 FQGNSA. CDR3 bases: TGTGCCAGCAGCACAGAGGGGATGGGAAACACCATATATTTT. Protein product: CASSTEGMGNTIYF.

The rearrangement joins TRBV6-5 to TRBJ2-1, with a tentative D call TRBD1 (6 bases). Germline CDR1 MNHEY, CDR2 SVGAGI. Trimming took 2 bases from V and 5 from J, leaving 10 bases between them. CDR3 length equals 14 residues. CDR3 region: CASSYRGQNNEQFF. CDR3 DNA sequence: TGTGCCAGCAGTTACCGGGGACAAAACAATGAGCAGTTCTTC.

This rearrangement joins TRBV11-2 to TRBJ1-2; the D is unclear. With 1 base removed from V and 3 bases from J, the gap between germline ends came to 9 bases. In germline, CDR1 is SGHAT, CDR2 FQNNGV. The CDR3 is made up of 14 amino acids. The CDR3 region has the DNA TGTGCCAGCAGCTTAGGTCCGAGGGACTATGGCTACACCTTC. Protein product: CASSLGPRDYGYTF.

This chain links TRBV7-2 with TRBJ1-3; D uncertain. Trimming removed 4 bases at V and 4 bases at J, with 17 bases between. Germline V gene data show CDR1 as SGHTA and CDR2 as FQGNSA. This CDR3 contains 16 residues. CDR3 coding DNA: TGTGCCAGCAGCTCCACACGGCCGGGCGGAGGAAACACCATATATTTT. This translates into CASSSTRPGGGNTIYF.

The chain uses TRBV2 and TRBJ2-3; D is tentatively TRBD1 or TRBD2 (5 bases each). CDR1 SNHLY and CDR2 FYNNEI come from the germline V gene. The V gene lost 8 bases and the J gene lost 5 bases, with 20 bases spanning the gap. CDR3 size: 15 residues. CDR3 region: CASCSRDPRGDTQYF. In DNA form, the CDR3 reads TGTGCCAGCTGCTCCCGGGACCCCCGTGGAGATACGCAGTATTTT.

This clone turned up a few times. This chain connects TRBV12-3 or TRBV12-4 to TRBJ2-7; 7 nucleotides match TRBD2. The CDR3 is made up of 13 amino acids. Trimming at V came to 3 bases and at J to 6 bases, leaving 5 bases not matched to a gene. CDR3 residues: CASSFVAGGEQYF. DNA for the CDR3: TGTGCCAGCAGTTTCGTAGCGGGTGGCGAGCAGTACTTC.

V gene TRBV4-1 combines with J gene TRBJ2-7; D is undetermined. The CDR3 totals 13 residues. CDR1 is MGHRA and CDR2 is YSYEKL in the germline V gene. The ends were cut back, 0 bases at V and 2 bases at J, with 5 bases in the middle. In DNA, the CDR3 is TGCGCCAGCAGCCAAGAAGTAGCCTACGAGCAGTACTTC. Amino acids: CASSQEVAYEQYF.

The V call is TRBV6-1, the J call TRBJ2-7, with a weak D call TRBD2 (6 bases). This CDR3 comprises 15 residues. V was cut by 1 base and J by 2 bases, with 12 bases left in between. Germline V CDR1 and CDR2: MNHNS, SASEGT. The CDR3 DNA is TGTGCCAGCAGTGAAGGGGGGGTGACAGCCTACGAGCAGTACTTC. Translating gives CASSEGGVTAYEQYF.